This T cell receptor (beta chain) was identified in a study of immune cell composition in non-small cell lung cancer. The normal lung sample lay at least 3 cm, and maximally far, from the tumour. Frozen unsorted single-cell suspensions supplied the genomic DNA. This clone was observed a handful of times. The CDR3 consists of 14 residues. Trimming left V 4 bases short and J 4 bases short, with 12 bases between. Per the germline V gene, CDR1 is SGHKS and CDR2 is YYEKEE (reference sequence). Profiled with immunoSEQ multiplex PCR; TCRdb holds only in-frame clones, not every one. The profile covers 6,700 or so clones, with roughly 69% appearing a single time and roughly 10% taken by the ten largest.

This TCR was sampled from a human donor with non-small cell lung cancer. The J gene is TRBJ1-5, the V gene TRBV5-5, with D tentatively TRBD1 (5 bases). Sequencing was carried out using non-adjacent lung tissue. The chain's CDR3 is CASSLLGGNQPQHF. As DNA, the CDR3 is TGTGCCAGCAGCCTACTGGGGGGAAATCAGCCCCAGCATTTT.